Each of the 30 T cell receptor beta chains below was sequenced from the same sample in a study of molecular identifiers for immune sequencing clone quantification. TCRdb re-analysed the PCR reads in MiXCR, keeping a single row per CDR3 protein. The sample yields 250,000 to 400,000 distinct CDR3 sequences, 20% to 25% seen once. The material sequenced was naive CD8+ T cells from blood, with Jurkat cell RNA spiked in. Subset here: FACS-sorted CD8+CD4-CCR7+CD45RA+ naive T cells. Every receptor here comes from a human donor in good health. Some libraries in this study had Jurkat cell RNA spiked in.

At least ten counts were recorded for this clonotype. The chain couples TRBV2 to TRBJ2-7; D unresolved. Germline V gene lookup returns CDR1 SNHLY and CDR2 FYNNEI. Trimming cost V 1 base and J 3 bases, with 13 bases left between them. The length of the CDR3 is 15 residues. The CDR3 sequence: CASSEGQADLYEQYF. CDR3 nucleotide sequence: TGTGCCAGCAGTGAAGGTCAGGCAGACCTCTACGAGCAGTACTTC.

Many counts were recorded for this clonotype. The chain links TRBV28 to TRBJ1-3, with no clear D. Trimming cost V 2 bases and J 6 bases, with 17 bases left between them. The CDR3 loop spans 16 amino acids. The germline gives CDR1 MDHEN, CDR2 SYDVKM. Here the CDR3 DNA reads TGTGCCAGCAGTTTAGATCGGTCCCTCCTGTTAAACACCATATATTTT. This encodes CASSLDRSLLLNTIYF.

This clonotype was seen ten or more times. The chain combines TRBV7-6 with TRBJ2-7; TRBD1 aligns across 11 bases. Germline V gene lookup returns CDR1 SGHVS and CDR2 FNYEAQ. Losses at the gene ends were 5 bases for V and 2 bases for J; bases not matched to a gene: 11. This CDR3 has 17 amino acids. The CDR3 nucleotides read TGTGCCAGCAGCCCGGAGTACCCGGGACAGGGGGCCTACGAGCAGTACTTC. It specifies CASSPEYPGQGAYEQYF.

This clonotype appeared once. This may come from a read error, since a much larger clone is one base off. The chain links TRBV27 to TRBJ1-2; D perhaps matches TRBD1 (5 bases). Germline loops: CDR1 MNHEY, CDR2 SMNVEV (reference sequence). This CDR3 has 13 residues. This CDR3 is CASSLGGNCGYTF. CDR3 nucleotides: TGTGCCAGCAGTTTAGGGGGAAACTGTGGCTACACCTTC.

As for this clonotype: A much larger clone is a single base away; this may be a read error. CDR3 bases: TGTGCCAGCAGTCACGGGACAGGGGGCTATAATTTACCCCTCCACTTT. Amino acid sequence: CASSHGTGGYNLPLHF. The gene calls are TRBV27 and TRBJ1-6, with TRBD1 matching 12 bases. Germline CDR1 reads MNHEY; CDR2 reads SMNVEV (reference sequence). CDR3 length: 16 residues.

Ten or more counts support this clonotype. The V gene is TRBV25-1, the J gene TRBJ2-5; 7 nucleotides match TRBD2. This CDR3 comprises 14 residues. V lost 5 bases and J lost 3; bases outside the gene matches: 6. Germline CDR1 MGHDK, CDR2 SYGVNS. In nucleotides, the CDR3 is TGTGCCAGCAGTTCCCCTAGCGGAAAAGAGACCCAGTACTTC. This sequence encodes CASSSPSGKETQYF. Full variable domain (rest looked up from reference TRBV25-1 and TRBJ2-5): EADIYQTPRYLVIGTGKKITLECSQTMGHDKMYWYQQDPGMELHLIHYSYGVNSTEKGDLSSESTVSRIRTEHFPLTLESARPSHTSQYLCASSSPSGKETQYFGPGTRLLVL.

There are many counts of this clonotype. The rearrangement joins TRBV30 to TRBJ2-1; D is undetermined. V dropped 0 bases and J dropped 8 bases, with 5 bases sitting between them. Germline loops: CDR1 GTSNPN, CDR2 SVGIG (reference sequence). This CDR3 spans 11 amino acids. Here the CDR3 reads CAWSVSYEQFF. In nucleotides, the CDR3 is TGTGCCTGGAGTGTGTCGTATGAGCAGTTCTTC.

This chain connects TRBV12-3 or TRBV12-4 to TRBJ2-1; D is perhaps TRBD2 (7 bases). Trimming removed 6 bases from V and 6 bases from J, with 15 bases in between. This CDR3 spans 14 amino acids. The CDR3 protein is CASSPREGVNEQFF. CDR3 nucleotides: TGTGCCAGCAGCCCCAGGGAGGGGGTCAATGAGCAGTTCTTC.

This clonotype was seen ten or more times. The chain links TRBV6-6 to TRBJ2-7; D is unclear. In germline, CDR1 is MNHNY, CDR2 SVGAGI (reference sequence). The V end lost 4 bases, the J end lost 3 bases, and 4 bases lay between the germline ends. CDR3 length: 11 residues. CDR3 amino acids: CASSLDYEQYF. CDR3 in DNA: TGTGCCAGCAGTTTGGACTACGAGCAGTACTTC.

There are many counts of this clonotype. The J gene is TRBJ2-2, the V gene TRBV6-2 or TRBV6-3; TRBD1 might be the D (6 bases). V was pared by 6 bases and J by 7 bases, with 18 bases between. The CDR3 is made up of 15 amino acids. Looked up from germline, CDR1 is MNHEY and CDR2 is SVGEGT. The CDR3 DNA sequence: TGTGCCAGCAGCCCCACAGGGATTGAGAACGGGGAGCTGTTTTTT. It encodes CASSPTGIENGELFF.

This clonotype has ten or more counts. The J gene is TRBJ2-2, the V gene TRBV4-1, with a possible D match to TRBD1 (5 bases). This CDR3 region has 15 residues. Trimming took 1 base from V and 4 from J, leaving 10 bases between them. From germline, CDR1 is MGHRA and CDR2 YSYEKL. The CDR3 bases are TGCGCCAGCAGCCAAGCAGGGCTCTTCACCGGGGAGCTGTTTTTT. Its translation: CASSQAGLFTGELFF.

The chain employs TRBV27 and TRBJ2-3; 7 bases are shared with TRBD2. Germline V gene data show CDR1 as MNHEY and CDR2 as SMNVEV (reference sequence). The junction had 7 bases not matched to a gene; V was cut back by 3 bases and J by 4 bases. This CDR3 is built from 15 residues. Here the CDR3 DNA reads TGTGCCAGCAGTTTCCAGTCGAGCGGGGCAGATACGCAGTATTTT. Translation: CASSFQSSGADTQYF.

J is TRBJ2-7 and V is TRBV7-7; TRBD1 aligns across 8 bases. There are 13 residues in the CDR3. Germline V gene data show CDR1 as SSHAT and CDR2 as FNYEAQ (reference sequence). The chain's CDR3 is CASGLGQGNEQYF. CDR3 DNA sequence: TGTGCTAGCGGCTTAGGACAGGGCAACGAGCAGTACTTC.

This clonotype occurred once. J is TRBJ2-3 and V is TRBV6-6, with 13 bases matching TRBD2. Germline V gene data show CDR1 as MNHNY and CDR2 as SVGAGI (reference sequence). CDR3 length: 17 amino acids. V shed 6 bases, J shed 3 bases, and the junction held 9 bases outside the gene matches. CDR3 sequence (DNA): TGTGCCAGCAGCCAGATGGGACTAGCGGGGCTTACAGATACGCAGTATTTT. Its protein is CASSQMGLAGLTDTQYF.

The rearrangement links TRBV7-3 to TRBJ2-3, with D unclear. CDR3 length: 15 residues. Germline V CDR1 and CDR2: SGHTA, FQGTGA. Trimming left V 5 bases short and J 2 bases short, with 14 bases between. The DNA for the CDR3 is TGTGCCAGCAGCAAGGGCTACAGTGACACAGATACGCAGTATTTT. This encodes CASSKGYSDTDTQYF.

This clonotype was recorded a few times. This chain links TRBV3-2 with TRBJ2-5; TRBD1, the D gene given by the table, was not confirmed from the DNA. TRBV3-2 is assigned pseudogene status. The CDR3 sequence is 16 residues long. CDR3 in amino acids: CASSQESKGGGETQYF. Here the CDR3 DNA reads TGTGCCAGCAGCCAAGAGAGCAAAGGGGGCGGTGAGACCCAGTACTTC.

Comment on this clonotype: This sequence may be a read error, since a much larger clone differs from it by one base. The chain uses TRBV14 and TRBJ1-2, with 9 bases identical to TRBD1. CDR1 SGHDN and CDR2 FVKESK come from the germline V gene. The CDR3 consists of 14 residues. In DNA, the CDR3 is TGTGCCAGCAACCAAGACACAGGGGGCGATGGCTACACCTTC. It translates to CASNQDTGGDGYTF.

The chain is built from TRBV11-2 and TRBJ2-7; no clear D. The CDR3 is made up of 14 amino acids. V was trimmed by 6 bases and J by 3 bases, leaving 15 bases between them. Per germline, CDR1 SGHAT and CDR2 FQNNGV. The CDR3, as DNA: TGTGCCAGCAGACACCTCGCTCGGAGCTACGAGCAGTACTTC. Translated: CASRHLARSYEQYF.

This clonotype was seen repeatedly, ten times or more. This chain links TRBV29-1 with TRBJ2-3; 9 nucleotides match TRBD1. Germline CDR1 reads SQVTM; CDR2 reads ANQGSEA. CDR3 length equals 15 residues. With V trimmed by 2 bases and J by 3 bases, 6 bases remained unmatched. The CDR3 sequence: CSVELRDRETDTQYF. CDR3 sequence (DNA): TGCAGCGTTGAACTACGGGACAGGGAAACAGATACGCAGTATTTT.

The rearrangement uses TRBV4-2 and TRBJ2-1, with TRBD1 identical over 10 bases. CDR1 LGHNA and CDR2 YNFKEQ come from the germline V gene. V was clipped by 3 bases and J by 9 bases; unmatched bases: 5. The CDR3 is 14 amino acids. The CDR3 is CASSHPTGGSEQFF. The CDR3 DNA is TGTGCCAGCAGCCACCCGACAGGGGGCAGTGAGCAGTTCTTC.

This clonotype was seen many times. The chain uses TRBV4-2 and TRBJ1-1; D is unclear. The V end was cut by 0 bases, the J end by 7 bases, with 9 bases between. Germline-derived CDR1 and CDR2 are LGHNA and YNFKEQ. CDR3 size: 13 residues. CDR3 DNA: TGTGCCAGCAGCCAAGATTATCTGGGTGAAGCTTTCTTT. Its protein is CASSQDYLGEAFF.

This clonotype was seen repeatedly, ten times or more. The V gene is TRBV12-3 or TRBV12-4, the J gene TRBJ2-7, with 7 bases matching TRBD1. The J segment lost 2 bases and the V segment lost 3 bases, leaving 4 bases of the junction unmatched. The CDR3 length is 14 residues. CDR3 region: CASSLGQSTYEQYF. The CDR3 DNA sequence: TGTGCCAGCAGTTTGGGACAGTCTACCTACGAGCAGTACTTC.

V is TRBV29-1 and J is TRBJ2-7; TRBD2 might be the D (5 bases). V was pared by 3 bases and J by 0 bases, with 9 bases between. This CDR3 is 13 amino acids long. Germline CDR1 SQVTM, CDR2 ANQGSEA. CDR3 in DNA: TGCAGCGTTGAGGACTTCGCCTCCTACGAGCAGTACTTC. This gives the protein CSVEDFASYEQYF.

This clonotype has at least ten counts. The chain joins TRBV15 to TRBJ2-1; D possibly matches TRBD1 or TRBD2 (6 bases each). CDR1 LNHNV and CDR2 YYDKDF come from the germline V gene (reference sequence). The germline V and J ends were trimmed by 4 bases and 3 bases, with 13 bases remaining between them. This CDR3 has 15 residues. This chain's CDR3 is CATSTRGGLYNEQFF. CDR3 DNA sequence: TGTGCCACCAGCACGCGAGGGGGGCTCTACAATGAGCAGTTCTTC. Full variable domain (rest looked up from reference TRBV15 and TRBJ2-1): DAMVIQNPRYQVTQFGKPVTLSCSQTLNHNVMYWYQQKSSQAPKLLFHYYDKDFNNEADTPDNFQSRRPNTSFCFLDIRSPGLGDTAMYLCATSTRGGLYNEQFFGPGTRLTVL.

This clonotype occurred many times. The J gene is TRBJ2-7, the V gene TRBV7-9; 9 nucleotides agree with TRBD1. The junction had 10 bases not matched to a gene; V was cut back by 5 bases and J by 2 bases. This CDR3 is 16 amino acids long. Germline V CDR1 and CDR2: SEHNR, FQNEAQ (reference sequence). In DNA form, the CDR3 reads TGTGCCAGCAGCCCGAGGACAGGGGTGAGAACCTACGAGCAGTACTTC. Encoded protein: CASSPRTGVRTYEQYF.

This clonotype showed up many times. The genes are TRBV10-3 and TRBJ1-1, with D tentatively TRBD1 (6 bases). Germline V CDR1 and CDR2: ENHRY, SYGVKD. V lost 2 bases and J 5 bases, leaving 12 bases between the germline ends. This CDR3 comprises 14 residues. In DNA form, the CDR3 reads TGTGCCATCAGTGAGGGACAGTTGGGTACTGAAGCTTTCTTT. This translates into CAISEGQLGTEAFF.

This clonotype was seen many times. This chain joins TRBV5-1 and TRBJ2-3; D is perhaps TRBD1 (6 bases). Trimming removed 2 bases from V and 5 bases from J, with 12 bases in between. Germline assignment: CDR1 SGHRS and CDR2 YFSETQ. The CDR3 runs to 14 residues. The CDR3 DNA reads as TGCGCCAGCAGCTTCCGAGTAGGGGGAGATACGCAGTATTTT. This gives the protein CASSFRVGGDTQYF.

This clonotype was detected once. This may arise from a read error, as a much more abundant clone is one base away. CDR3 protein: CASSSNGQRDTDTRYF. In DNA, the CDR3 is TGTGCCAGCAGTTCGAACGGACAGAGAGATACAGATACGCGGTATTTT. V is TRBV12-3 or TRBV12-4 and J is TRBJ2-3, with a possible D match to TRBD1 (6 bases). CDR3 length: 16 amino acids.

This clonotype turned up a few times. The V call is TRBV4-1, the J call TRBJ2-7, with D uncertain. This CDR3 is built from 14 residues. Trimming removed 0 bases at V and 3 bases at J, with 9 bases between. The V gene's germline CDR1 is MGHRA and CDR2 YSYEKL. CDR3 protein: CASSQEEELYEQYF. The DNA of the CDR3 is TGCGCCAGCAGCCAAGAGGAAGAACTCTACGAGCAGTACTTC.

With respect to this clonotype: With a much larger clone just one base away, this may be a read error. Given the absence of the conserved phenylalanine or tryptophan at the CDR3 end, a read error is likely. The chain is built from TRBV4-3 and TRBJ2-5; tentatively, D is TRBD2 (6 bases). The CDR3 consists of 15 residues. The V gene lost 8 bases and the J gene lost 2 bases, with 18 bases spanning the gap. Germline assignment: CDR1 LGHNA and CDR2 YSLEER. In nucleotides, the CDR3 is TGCGCCAGCTCCCCCGGGAGCGGACCACAAGAGACCCAGTACCTC. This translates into CASSPGSGPQETQYL.